The clone carrying this TCR beta chain came up many times. This entry is derived from a study of patients and donors after allogeneic stem cell transplantation. Germline lookup yields CDR1 SGHKS and CDR2 YYEKEE (reference sequence). V lost 0 bases and J lost 0; bases outside the gene matches: 5. This CDR3 is 16 amino acids long. TCRdb re-called the RT-PCR reads with MiXCR, one entry per CDR3 protein. Counted here are over 400,000 distinct CDR3 sequences, 16% occurring once; the ten biggest clones make up around 7.2%. Sequencing was performed on blood, either unsorted or a sorted T cell fraction (not recorded which). The gene calls are TRBV5-5 and TRBJ2-7; 8 bases fit TRBD2. The clonotype was recovered from a human donor who was either an allogeneic HSCT recipient or a stem cell or donor lymphocyte infusion donor (not recorded which). It is not recorded whose cells these are; they may come from a transplant donor. CDR3 protein: CASSLGTSRPSYEQYF. CDR3 bases: TGTGCCAGCAGCTTGGGGACTAGCCGCCCCTCCTACGAGCAGTACTTC.